This T cell receptor (beta chain) was sequenced for a study of vaccination and CD4 T cells after COVID-19. The CDR3 covers 13 residues. The germline gives CDR1 KGHDR, CDR2 SFDVKD. Trimming removed 4 bases from V and 4 bases from J, with 7 bases in between. With the Oncomine TCR Beta short-read assay, DNA from cultured CD4+ T cells was sequenced. One entry per CDR3 protein results from TCRdb running MiXCR on the PCR reads. The repertoire holds several thousand distinct CDR3 sequences, with 55% as singletons. Treatment denoted: roughly 10-day PBMC culture with coronavirus spike peptide pools or control peptides (ViraFEST assay). Only a few counts were recorded for this clonotype. The antigen remains undetermined.

The V gene is TRBV24-1, the J gene TRBJ1-5; the D gene is possibly TRBD1 (6 bases). Material: CD4+ T cells from blood, cultured in vitro. The TCR comes from a human donor who had recovered from COVID-19. CDR3 amino acids: CATSETGNQPQHF. The CDR3 nucleotides are TGTGCCACCAGTGAAACAGGGAATCAGCCCCAGCATTTT.